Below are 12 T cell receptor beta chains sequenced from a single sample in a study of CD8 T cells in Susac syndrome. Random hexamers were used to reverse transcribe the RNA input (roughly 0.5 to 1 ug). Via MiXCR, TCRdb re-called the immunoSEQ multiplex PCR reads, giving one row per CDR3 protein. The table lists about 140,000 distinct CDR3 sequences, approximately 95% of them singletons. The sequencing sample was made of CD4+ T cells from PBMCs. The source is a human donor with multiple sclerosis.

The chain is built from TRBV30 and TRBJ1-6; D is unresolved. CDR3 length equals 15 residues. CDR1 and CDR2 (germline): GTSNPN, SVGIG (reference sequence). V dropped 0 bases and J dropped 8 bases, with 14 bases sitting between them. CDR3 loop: CAWSVRELVYSPLHF. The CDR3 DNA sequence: TGTGCCTGGAGTGTCAGAGAATTAGTGTATTCACCCCTCCACTTT.

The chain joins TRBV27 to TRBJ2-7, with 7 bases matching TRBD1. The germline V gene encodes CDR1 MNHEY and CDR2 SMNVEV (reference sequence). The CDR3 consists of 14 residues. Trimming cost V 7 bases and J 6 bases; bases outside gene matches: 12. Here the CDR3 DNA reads TGTGCCAGCACCCGCGACAGGGCCGGACGCGAGCAGTACTTC. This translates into CASTRDRAGREQYF.

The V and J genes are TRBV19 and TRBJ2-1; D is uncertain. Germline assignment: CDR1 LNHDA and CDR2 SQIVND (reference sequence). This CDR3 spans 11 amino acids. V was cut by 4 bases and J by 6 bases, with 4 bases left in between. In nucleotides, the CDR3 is TGTGCCAGTAGTACCGTCAATGAGCAGTTCTTC. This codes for CASSTVNEQFF.

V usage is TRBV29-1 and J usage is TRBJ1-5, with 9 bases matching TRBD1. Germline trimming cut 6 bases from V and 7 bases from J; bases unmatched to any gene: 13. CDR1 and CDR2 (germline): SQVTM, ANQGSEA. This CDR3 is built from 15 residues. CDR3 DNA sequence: TGCAGCGTGGGGGAGGGACAGGGAAGCTTACAGCCCCAGCATTTT. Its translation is CSVGEGQGSLQPQHF.

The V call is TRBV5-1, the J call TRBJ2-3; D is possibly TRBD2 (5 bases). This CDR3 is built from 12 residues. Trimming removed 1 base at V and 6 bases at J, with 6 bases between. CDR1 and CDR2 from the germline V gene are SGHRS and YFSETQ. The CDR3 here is CASSLPGDTQYF. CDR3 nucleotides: TGCGCCAGCAGCTTGCCGGGGGATACGCAGTATTTT.

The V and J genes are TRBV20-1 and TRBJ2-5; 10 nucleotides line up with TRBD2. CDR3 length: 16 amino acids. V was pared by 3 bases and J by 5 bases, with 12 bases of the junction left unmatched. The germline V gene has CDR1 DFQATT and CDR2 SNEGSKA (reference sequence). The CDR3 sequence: CSASDGPGLARETQYF. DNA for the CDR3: TGCAGTGCTAGTGACGGACCGGGACTAGCGAGGGAGACCCAGTACTTC.

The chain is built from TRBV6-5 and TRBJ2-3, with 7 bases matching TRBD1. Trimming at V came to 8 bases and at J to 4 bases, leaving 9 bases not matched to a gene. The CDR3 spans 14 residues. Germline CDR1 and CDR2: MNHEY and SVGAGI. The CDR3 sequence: CASSWTGVADTQYF. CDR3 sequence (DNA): TGTGCCAGCTCGTGGACAGGAGTGGCAGATACGCAGTATTTT.

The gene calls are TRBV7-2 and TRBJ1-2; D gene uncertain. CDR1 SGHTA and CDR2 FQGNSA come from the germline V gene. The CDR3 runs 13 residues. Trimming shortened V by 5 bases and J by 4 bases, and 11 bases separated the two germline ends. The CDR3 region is CASSARHSYGYTF. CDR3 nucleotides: TGTGCCAGCAGCGCTCGACATTCCTATGGCTACACCTTC. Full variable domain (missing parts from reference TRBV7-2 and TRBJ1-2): GAGVSQSPSNKVTEKGKDVELRCDPISGHTALYWYRQSLGQGLEFLIYFQGNSAPDKSGLPSDRFSAERTGGSVSTLTIQRTQQEDSAVYLCASSARHSYGYTFGSGTRLTVV.

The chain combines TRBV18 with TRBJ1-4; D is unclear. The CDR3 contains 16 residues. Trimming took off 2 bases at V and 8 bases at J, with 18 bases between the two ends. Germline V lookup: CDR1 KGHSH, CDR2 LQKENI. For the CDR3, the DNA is TGTGCCAGCTCACCAGACCGTGTCGTGGCGGGGGAAAAACTGTTTTTT. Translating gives CASSPDRVVAGEKLFF.

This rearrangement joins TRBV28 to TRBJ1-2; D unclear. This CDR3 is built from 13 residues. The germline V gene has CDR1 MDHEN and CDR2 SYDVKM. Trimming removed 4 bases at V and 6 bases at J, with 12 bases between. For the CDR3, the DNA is TGTGCCAGCAGTTCAACAGTAAGGGATGGCTACACCTTC. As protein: CASSSTVRDGYTF.

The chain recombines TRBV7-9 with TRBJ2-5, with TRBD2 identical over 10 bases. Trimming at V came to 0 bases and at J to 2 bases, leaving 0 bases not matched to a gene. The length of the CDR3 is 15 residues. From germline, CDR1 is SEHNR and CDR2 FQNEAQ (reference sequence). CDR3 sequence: CASSLALAGQETQYF. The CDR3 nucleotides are TGTGCCAGCAGCTTAGCACTAGCGGGACAAGAGACCCAGTACTTC. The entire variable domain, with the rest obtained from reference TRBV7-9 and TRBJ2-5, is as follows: DTGVSQNPRHKITKRGQNVTFRCDPISEHNRLYWYRQTLGQGPEFLTYFQNEAQLEKSRLLSDRFSAERPKGSFSTLEIQRTEQGDSAMYLCASSLALAGQETQYFGPGTRLLVL.

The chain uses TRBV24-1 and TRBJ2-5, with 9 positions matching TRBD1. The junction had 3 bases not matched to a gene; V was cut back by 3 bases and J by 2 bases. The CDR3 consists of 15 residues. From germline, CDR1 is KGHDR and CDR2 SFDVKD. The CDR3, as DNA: TGTGCCACCAGTGATAGAGACAGGGGGCAAGAGACCCAGTACTTC. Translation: CATSDRDRGQETQYF.